Described below is a single T cell receptor (beta chain) sequence and its context. With V trimmed by 2 bases and J by 2 bases, 7 bases remained unmatched. Germline values: CDR1 KGHSH, CDR2 LQKENI. The CDR3 is made up of 16 amino acids. Sequenced by immunoSEQ multiplex PCR; TCRdb stores in-frame clones only, minus some. The sample has hundreds of thousands of clones; around four fifths are singletons. The sample is drawn from a study of blood T cell repertoires in COVID-19. The chain combines TRBV18 with TRBJ1-1, with 8 nucleotides matching TRBD1. The specimen sequenced was PBMCs or T cells enriched from blood (not recorded which). This clonotype originated in a woman aged 35 to 49 who had been exposed to COVID-19. The CDR3 here is CASSPRQGAANTEAFF. The CDR3 coding sequence is TGTGCCAGCTCACCAAGGCAGGGGGCCGCCAACACTGAAGCTTTCTTT.